This T cell receptor (beta chain) is from a study of chemoradiotherapy in HPV16-positive cancers. Turning to the study itself: A couple of HPV16-positive patients' cells yielded candidate HPV-specific clones and common motifs.

Study results and limitations: HPV-specific T cells were functionally defined from only a couple of HPV16-positive patients. Candidate HPV-specific clones and E7-related TCR motifs grew in tumor during treatment.

This clone was seen a few times. What it recognizes is unknown. V shed 5 bases, J shed 6 bases, and the junction held 6 bases outside the gene matches. This CDR3 has 13 amino acids. Germline lookup yields CDR1 PRHDT and CDR2 FYEKMQ (reference sequence). Samples were taken several times over chemoradiotherapy. Some clones are missing from TCRdb's copy, which holds only in-frame ones; the method was immunoSEQ multiplex PCR. Among roughly 14,000 clones listed, around 90% were seen once. The sequenced sample was blood, obtained from a patient who underwent chemoradiotherapy. The rearrangement joins TRBV13 to TRBJ2-7; 8 bases are a match to TRBD1. This TCR came from a human donor with HPV-associated anogenital cancer. The CDR3 reads CASSRRTGSEQYF. In DNA, the CDR3 is TGTGCCAGCAGCCGAAGGACAGGGTCCGAGCAGTACTTC. The full variable domain, with the rest looked up from reference TRBV13 and TRBJ2-7, is AAGVIQSPRHLIKEKRETATLKCYPIPRHDTVYWYQQGPGQDPQFLISFYEKMQSDKGSIPDRFSAQQFSDYHSELNMSSLELGDSALYFCASSRRTGSEQYFGPGTRLTVT.